The 2 T cell receptor beta chains in this list originate from one sample, sequenced in a study of T cells after yellow fever vaccination. Each CDR3 protein gets one entry after TCRdb re-called the 5' RACE reads with MiXCR. The profile covers about 75,000 distinct CDR3 sequences, with around 7.8% appearing a single time and approximately 30% taken by the ten largest. The material sequenced was CD8+ T cells sorted from PBMCs, taken 9 to 10 days after the first yellow fever vaccination. The receptors derive from a man aged 18 to 35 who received the YFV17D yellow fever vaccine.

The rearrangement uses TRBV7-2 and TRBJ2-1; the match to TRBD2 covers 11 bases. The germline gives CDR1 SGHTA, CDR2 FQGNSA. The CDR3 length is 18 residues. V lost 0 bases, J lost 2 bases, and 6 bases stayed unmatched. The CDR3 bases are TGTGCCAGCAGCTTAGCGGGCCGACTAGCGGGGCCCTACAATGAGCAGTTCTTC. This encodes CASSLAGRLAGPYNEQFF.

This clonotype has a handful of counts. This rearrangement joins TRBV23-1 to TRBJ2-1; 12 bases agree with TRBD2. TRBV23-1 qualifies as an ORF whose function is uncertain. This CDR3 has 15 residues. V lost 3 bases and J lost 4; bases outside the gene matches: 1. CDR3 in DNA: TGCGCCAGCAGTCATCTAGCGGGGGGGTACAATGAGCAGTTCTTC. It yields the protein CASSHLAGGYNEQFF.